This T cell receptor (beta chain) was sequenced during a study of blood T cell repertoires in COVID-19. Looking at the study overall: Sample material is recorded as cDNA or gDNA derived from T cells, B-cell-depleted T cells, or PBMCs.

This CDR3 has 15 amino acids. V gave up 2 bases and J gave up 1 base, with 11 bases separating them. CDR1 ENHRY and CDR2 SYGVKD come from the germline V gene. As handled by the study authors: From reference gene primer amplification, estimates of nucleated cell counts were derived. Produced via immunoSEQ multiplex PCR; TCRdb's table is partial and in-frame only. The V and J calls and clone size were taken over from that table, and D and trimming were inferred from the DNA. The profile shows just under 90,000 clones, 90% of them singletons. Sequenced material: peripheral blood. This chain links TRBV10-3 with TRBJ2-5; D is perhaps TRBD2 (7 bases). This TCR was sampled from a man in his 60s with acute or convalescent COVID-19. The CDR3 sequence: CAISEGGGGQETQYF. In nucleotides, the CDR3 is TGTGCCATCAGTGAGGGGGGGGGCGGCCAAGAGACCCAGTACTTC.